The next 31 T cell receptor beta chains were all read from a single sample in a study of T cell responses to AZD1222 COVID-19 vaccine. Repertoires were generated with immunoSEQ multiplex PCR, while TCRdb's copy carries only in-frame clones and drops some. Here the sample spans about 100,000 clones, 70% to 90% being singletons. The sequences come from peripheral blood, collected on day 0 of MenACWY control vaccination. The receptors were sampled from an adult in good health.

The J gene is TRBJ1-2, the V gene TRBV5-4; 7 nucleotides agree with TRBD1. Germline CDR1 and CDR2: SGHNT and YYREEE (reference sequence). The CDR3 covers 14 residues. The V and J ends lost 2 bases and 2 bases, in that order; junction bases with no gene match: 3. The CDR3 sequence: CASSFGGQNYGYTF. The CDR3 bases are TGTGCCAGCAGCTTCGGGGGACAGAACTATGGCTACACCTTC.

V gene TRBV4-3 combines with J gene TRBJ2-7, with TRBD2 matching 8 bases. The junction had 9 bases not matched to a gene; V was cut back by 3 bases and J by 5 bases. This CDR3 region has 15 residues. Germline V gene sequence: CDR1 LGHNA, CDR2 YSLEER. The CDR3 sequence is CASSQVSGNRHEQYF. The CDR3 nucleotides read TGCGCCAGCAGCCAGGTTAGCGGGAATCGCCACGAGCAGTACTTC.

This chain joins TRBV9 and TRBJ2-2, with 7 bases identical to TRBD2. This CDR3 is built from 16 residues. The germline V gene encodes CDR1 SGDLS and CDR2 YYNGEE. Losses at the gene ends were 3 bases for V and 4 bases for J; bases not matched to a gene: 9. CDR3 DNA: TGTGCCAGCAGCGGGACCTCGGGAGGAGGCACCGGGGAGCTGTTTTTT. Translating gives CASSGTSGGGTGELFF.

The chain recombines TRBV28 with TRBJ2-5; D is undetermined. Trimming removed 6 bases at V and 4 bases at J, with 9 bases between. Germline V CDR1 and CDR2: MDHEN, SYDVKM. The CDR3 has 12 residues. The CDR3 loop is CASSPQAETQYF. CDR3 DNA sequence: TGTGCCAGCAGCCCCCAAGCAGAGACCCAGTACTTC.

The chain uses TRBV27 and TRBJ2-1, with D possibly being TRBD1 (6 bases). CDR1 and CDR2 from the germline V gene are MNHEY and SMNVEV (reference sequence). The ends were cut back, 5 bases at V and 1 base at J, with 15 bases in the middle. The CDR3 has 16 amino acids. CDR3 nucleotides: TGTGCCAGCAGTCGTGTCAGGGGACGATCCTACAATGAGCAGTTCTTC. As protein: CASSRVRGRSYNEQFF.

The V and J genes are TRBV28 and TRBJ1-6; D may be TRBD1 (5 bases). The CDR3 runs 14 residues. Germline-derived CDR1 and CDR2 are MDHEN and SYDVKM. Trimming shortened V by 3 bases and J by 12 bases, and 15 bases separated the two germline ends. CDR3 in amino acids: CASSFLGRQGPLHF. Written as DNA, the CDR3 is TGTGCCAGCAGTTTTTTGGGCAGGCAGGGACCCCTCCACTTT.

The chain uses TRBV28 and TRBJ1-2, with D possibly being TRBD1 (6 bases). The CDR3 totals 13 residues. Germline V gene sequence: CDR1 MDHEN, CDR2 SYDVKM. The CDR3 DNA follows: TGTGAGGGGGGTTATCCGCGACCATATGGCTACACCTTC. This translates into CEGGYPRPYGYTF.

The V gene is TRBV6-2 or TRBV6-3, the J gene TRBJ2-5; no clear D. The V end was cut by 0 bases, the J end by 5 bases, with 10 bases between. Germline CDR1 is MNHEY and CDR2 is SVGEGT. This CDR3 has 14 amino acids. CDR3 protein: CASSYSVVSETQYF. Here the CDR3 DNA reads TGTGCCAGCAGTTACTCCGTGGTGTCCGAGACCCAGTACTTC.

The chain links TRBV5-1 to TRBJ1-5, with D tentatively TRBD1 (6 bases). CDR3 length: 14 amino acids. Germline CDR1 SGHRS, CDR2 YFSETQ. V lost 4 bases to trimming and J lost 4 bases, with 12 bases between them. In DNA, the CDR3 is TGCGCCAGCAGCGCCTTAGGGGGGAATCAGCCCCAGCATTTT. It codes for CASSALGGNQPQHF.

This chain uses TRBV3-1 (or the pseudogene TRBV3-2) with TRBJ1-2; the D gene is possibly TRBD1 (5 bases). In germline, CDR1 is LGHDT, CDR2 YNNKEL (reference sequence). V lost 1 base to trimming and J lost 8 bases, with 5 bases between them. This CDR3 has 11 residues. The CDR3 DNA reads as TGTGCCAGCAGCCAAGGGGGGGGCTACACCTTC. Translating it yields CASSQGGGYTF.

The V call is TRBV4-1, the J call TRBJ1-1; D remains ambiguous. V dropped 3 bases and J dropped 1 base, with 9 bases sitting between them. The CDR3 runs 14 residues. In germline, CDR1 is MGHRA, CDR2 YSYEKL. The DNA of the CDR3 is TGCGCCAGCAGCCATATGGCCCAGAACACTGAAGCTTTCTTT. Its protein is CASSHMAQNTEAFF.

The V gene is TRBV24-1, the J gene TRBJ2-5, with no clear D. CDR1 is KGHDR, CDR2 SFDVKD, per germline. This CDR3 region has 12 residues. Trimming left V 7 bases short and J 3 bases short, with 8 bases between. The CDR3 DNA sequence: TGTGCCACCAGGGATACGAAAGAGACCCAGTACTTC. This encodes CATRDTKETQYF.

V is TRBV14 and J is TRBJ2-3; D perhaps matches TRBD1 (6 bases). The germline V gene has CDR1 SGHDN and CDR2 FVKESK. The V and J ends lost 1 base and 0 bases respectively, with 17 bases between them. This CDR3 is built from 18 residues. CDR3 protein: CASSQVRQAIPSTDTQYF. The CDR3 nucleotides are TGTGCCAGCAGCCAAGTTCGACAGGCAATCCCTAGCACAGATACGCAGTATTTT.

This CDR3 reads CASSVGLAGVNEQYF. CDR3 in DNA: TGTGCCAGCAGCGTGGGACTAGCGGGGGTTAACGAGCAGTACTTC. The V gene is TRBV7-3, the J gene TRBJ2-7, with 14 bases aligning to TRBD2. Germline V lookup: CDR1 SGHTA, CDR2 FQGTGA. The V gene end was trimmed by 5 bases and the J gene end by 5 bases; junction bases not matched to a gene: 5. The CDR3 runs 15 residues.

The rearrangement uses TRBV4-1 and TRBJ1-2; D is possibly TRBD1 (5 bases). Germline-derived CDR1 and CDR2 are MGHRA and YSYEKL. V lost 1 base, J lost 2 bases, and 20 bases lay in between. The CDR3 length is 18 residues. The CDR3 DNA sequence: TGCGCCAGCAGCCAAGGTGAGGCCAGGGTGATCGGGAACTATGGCTACACCTTC. Translated, it gives CASSQGEARVIGNYGYTF.

The CDR3 sequence is CASSSTPGGGEQFF. The CDR3 DNA sequence: TGTGCCAGCAGTTCTACCCCGGGGGGCGGTGAGCAGTTCTTC. V and J are TRBV6-5 and TRBJ2-1; maybe TRBD2 (7 bases). This CDR3 region has 14 residues. Germline V gives CDR1 MNHEY, CDR2 SVGAGI. V was cut by 4 bases and J by 9 bases, with 16 bases left in between.

This chain links TRBV2 with TRBJ2-7; TRBD2 might be the D (5 bases). The CDR3 totals 14 residues. V was trimmed by 3 bases and J by 3 bases, leaving 12 bases between them. The germline CDR1 and CDR2 sequences are SNHLY and FYNNEI. The CDR3 region is CASSERTDDYEQYF. The DNA for the CDR3 is TGTGCCAGCAGTGAGCGGACTGACGACTACGAGCAGTACTTC.

The V and J genes are TRBV6-5 and TRBJ2-1; tentatively, D is TRBD1 or TRBD2 (5 bases each). V shed 6 bases and J shed 5 bases, with 17 bases lying between them. This CDR3 region has 15 residues. Germline assignment: CDR1 MNHEY and CDR2 SVGAGI. The chain's CDR3 is CASRAGTLSHNEQFF. The CDR3 region has the DNA TGTGCCAGCAGAGCCGGGACGCTTTCCCACAATGAGCAGTTCTTC.

This clone has just a few counts. The V and J genes are TRBV4-2 and TRBJ1-4, with D tentatively TRBD1 (5 bases). Germline V gives CDR1 LGHNA, CDR2 YNFKEQ. CDR3 length equals 14 residues. Trimming cost V 4 bases and J 10 bases, with 16 bases left between them. CDR3 DNA sequence: TGTGCCAGCAGCCCCTCCTCCAGGGCCAGAAAACTGTTTTTT. Translating it yields CASSPSSRARKLFF.

The chain links TRBV19 to TRBJ1-3; D is unclear. The germline gives CDR1 LNHDA, CDR2 SQIVND (reference sequence). This CDR3 is built from 14 residues. V lost 3 bases to trimming and J lost 0 bases, with 6 bases between them. This CDR3 is CASSIRVSGNTIYF. For the CDR3, the DNA is TGTGCCAGTAGTATCCGGGTCTCTGGAAACACCATATATTTT.

This clone was observed a few times. The chain carries TRBV3-1 (or the pseudogene TRBV3-2) and TRBJ2-7; 7 positions agree with TRBD2. In germline, CDR1 is LGHDT, CDR2 YNNKEL (reference sequence). Unmatched junction bases numbered 9, after V lost 1 base and J lost 3 bases. The length of the CDR3 is 16 residues. In nucleotides, the CDR3 is TGTGCCAGCAGCCAAGGTTCCGGGACTACCCTCTACGAGCAGTACTTC. Translated: CASSQGSGTTLYEQYF.

The gene calls are TRBV28 and TRBJ2-7; D call uncertain. There are 14 residues in the CDR3. V was pared by 3 bases and J by 3 bases, with 12 bases between. Germline V gene sequence: CDR1 MDHEN, CDR2 SYDVKM. The CDR3 reads CASSLAGPLYEQYF. The CDR3, as DNA: TGTGCCAGCAGTTTGGCAGGACCCCTCTACGAGCAGTACTTC.

The V call is TRBV7-3, the J call TRBJ2-2, with TRBD2 matching over 13 bases. CDR1 and CDR2 (germline): SGHTA, FQGTGA. The CDR3 contains 16 residues. V trimming: 5 bases; J trimming: 6 bases; junction bases outside the gene matches: 6. This chain's CDR3 is CASSRTSGGAPGELFF. CDR3 nucleotide sequence: TGTGCCAGCAGCCGTACTAGCGGGGGGGCCCCCGGGGAGCTGTTTTTT.

This clone has only a few counts. The chain recombines TRBV2 with TRBJ1-2, with D uncertain. Trimming stripped 3 bases from V and 8 bases from J, with 13 bases between. Germline lookup yields CDR1 SNHLY and CDR2 FYNNEI. The CDR3 spans 13 residues. CDR3 loop: CASSEPTQGGYTF. CDR3 DNA sequence: TGTGCCAGCAGTGAGCCCACTCAAGGAGGCTACACCTTC.

This clone was counted a single time. The chain recombines TRBV7-3 with TRBJ1-6; weak D call: TRBD1 (5 bases). In germline, CDR1 is SGHTA, CDR2 FQGTGA. The CDR3 has 14 amino acids. V shed 3 bases and J shed 2 bases, with 5 bases lying between them. This CDR3 reads CASSLGAYNSPLHF. The DNA for the CDR3 is TGTGCCAGCAGCTTGGGGGCCTATAATTCACCCCTCCACTTT. Variable domain in full (rest from reference TRBV7-3 and TRBJ1-6): GAGVSQTPSNKVTEKGKYVELRCDPISGHTALYWYRQSLGQGPEFLIYFQGTGAADDSGLPNDRFFAVRPEGSVSTLKIQRTERGDSAVYLCASSLGAYNSPLHFGNGTRLTVT.

The chain combines TRBV19 with TRBJ1-2, with D possibly TRBD1 on 6 matching bases. The germline V gene has CDR1 LNHDA and CDR2 SQIVND (reference sequence). Trimming pared 4 bases from V and 4 bases from J, leaving 10 bases between. CDR3 length: 13 residues. CDR3 DNA sequence: TGTGCCAGTAGTAGGACAGACACCTATGGCTACACCTTC. This sequence encodes CASSRTDTYGYTF.

The chain carries TRBV5-1 and TRBJ2-5; 7 nucleotides match TRBD2. This CDR3 spans 13 amino acids. Trimming at V came to 4 bases and at J to 2 bases, leaving 2 bases not matched to a gene. Germline values: CDR1 SGHRS, CDR2 YFSETQ. CDR3 in DNA: TGCGCCAGCAGCGGGGGACTACAAGAGACCCAGTACTTC. Its protein product is CASSGGLQETQYF.

The chain uses TRBV6-2 or TRBV6-3 and TRBJ1-2; 8 positions agree with TRBD1. CDR1 and CDR2 from the germline V gene are MNHEY and SVGEGT. The length of the CDR3 is 13 residues. V lost 6 bases, J lost 7 bases, and 7 bases stayed unmatched. In DNA, the CDR3 is TGTGCCAGCAGCCTCGACAGGGGATTTGGCTACACCTTC. Translated, it gives CASSLDRGFGYTF.

The chain is built from TRBV5-1 and TRBJ2-5; TRBD1 is a possible D gene (5 bases). V gave up 0 bases and J gave up 2 bases, with 14 bases separating them. The germline V gene encodes CDR1 SGHRS and CDR2 YFSETQ. This CDR3 region has 16 residues. The CDR3 sequence: CASSLAPGTGQETQYF. The CDR3 DNA is TGCGCCAGCAGCTTGGCCCCCGGCACAGGTCAAGAGACCCAGTACTTC.

The V and J genes are TRBV15 and TRBJ2-1, with D tentatively TRBD1 or TRBD2 (5 bases each). From germline, CDR1 is LNHNV and CDR2 YYDKDF (reference sequence). Between the trimmed V and J ends, which lost 5 bases and 5 bases, there was a span of 19 bases. The CDR3 totals 16 residues. In DNA, the CDR3 is TGTGCCACCAGCGAGCTGGGGGACCTTCCTAACAATGAGCAGTTCTTC. The encoded protein is CATSELGDLPNNEQFF.

V usage is TRBV28 and J usage is TRBJ1-1; a possible D gene is TRBD1 (5 bases). Germline lookup yields CDR1 MDHEN and CDR2 SYDVKM. The CDR3 is 14 residues long. Trimming removed 6 bases from V and 1 base from J, with 12 bases in between. In nucleotides, the CDR3 is TGTGCCAGCAGGTTGGGGGAAGCGAACACTGAAGCTTTCTTT. Translation gives CASRLGEANTEAFF.